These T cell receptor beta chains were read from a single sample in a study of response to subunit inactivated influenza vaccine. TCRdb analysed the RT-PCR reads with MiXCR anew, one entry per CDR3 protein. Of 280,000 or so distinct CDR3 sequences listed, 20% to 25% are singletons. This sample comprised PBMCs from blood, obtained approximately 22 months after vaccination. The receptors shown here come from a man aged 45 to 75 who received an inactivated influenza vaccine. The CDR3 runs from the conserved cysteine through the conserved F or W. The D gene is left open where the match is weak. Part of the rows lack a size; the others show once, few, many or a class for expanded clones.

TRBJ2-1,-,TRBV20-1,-,TGCAGTGCTAGACCCCGAGAGAGGATGTCCTACAATGAGCAGTTCTTC,CSARPRERMSYNEQFF
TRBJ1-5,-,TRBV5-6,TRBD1,TGTGCCAGCAGCTGGGGGACAGCTAGCAATCAGCCCCAGCATTTT,CASSWGTASNQPQHF
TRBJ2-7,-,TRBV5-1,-,TGCGCCAGCAGCCTAATCGAAAGCTCCTACGAGCAGTACTTC,CASSLIESSYEQYF
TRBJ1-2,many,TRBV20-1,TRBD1,TGCAGTGCTAGTTGGGTTGCATCCGGACAGGGGTTCCATGGCTACACCTTC,CSASWVASGQGFHGYTF
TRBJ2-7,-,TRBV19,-,TGTGCCAGTAGCTGGACAATATCCTACGAGCAGTACTTC,CASSWTISYEQYF
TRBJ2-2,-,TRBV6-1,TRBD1,TGTGCCAGCAGGACAATACAGGGGGCTCCCGGGGAGCTGTTTTTT,CASRTIQGAPGELFF
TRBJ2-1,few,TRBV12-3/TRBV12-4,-,TGTGCCAGCAGCGACCGCTACAATGAGCAGTTCTTC,CASSDRYNEQFF
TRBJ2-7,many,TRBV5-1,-,TGCGCCAGCAGCTTGGAGGAGCAGGGTCTTCACTACGAGCAGTACTTC,CASSLEEQGLHYEQYF
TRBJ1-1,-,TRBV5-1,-,TGCGCCAGCAGCTTGGACAACCCGAACACTGAAGCTTTCTTT,CASSLDNPNTEAFF
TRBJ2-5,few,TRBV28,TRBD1,TGTGCCAGCAGTTTTGGACAGGGACAAGAGACCCAGTACTTC,CASSFGQGQETQYF
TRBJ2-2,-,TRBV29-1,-,TGCTCCACAAGGAGGGGCTTAAACACCGGGGAGCTGTTTTTT,CSTRRGLNTGELFF
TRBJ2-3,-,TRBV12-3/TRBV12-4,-,TGTGCCAGCAGTTTGGAACCCCTCGCCCCTAGCACAGATACGCAGTATTTT,CASSLEPLAPSTDTQYF
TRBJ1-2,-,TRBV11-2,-,TGTGCCAGCAGCTTAGGGGGGGCGAGGGAAGGCTACACCTTC,CASSLGGAREGYTF
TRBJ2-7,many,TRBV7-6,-,TGTGCCAGCAGCCCTAGTGGGTACTACGAGCAGTACTTC,CASSPSGYYEQYF
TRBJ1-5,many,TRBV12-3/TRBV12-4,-,TGTGCCAGCAGTTTAGGGCAGGCGTACAATCAGCCCCAGCATTTT,CASSLGQAYNQPQHF
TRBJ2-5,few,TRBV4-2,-,TGTGCCAGCAGCCTTAGGGGCTCATCACAAGAGACCCAGTACTTC,CASSLRGSSQETQYF
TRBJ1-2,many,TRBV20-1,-,TGCAGTGCTAGAGTCGGGCAGGGAGGCTATGGCTACACCTTC,CSARVGQGGYGYTF
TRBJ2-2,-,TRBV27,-,TGTGCCAGCAGTTTAGGACCTGGGTACACCGGGGAGCTGTTTTTT,CASSLGPGYTGELFF
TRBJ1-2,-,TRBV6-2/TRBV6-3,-,TGTGCCAGCAGTTACTCGATGGACCCGACGCTTGGCTACACCTTC,CASSYSMDPTLGYTF
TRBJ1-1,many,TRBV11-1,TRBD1,TGTGCCAGCACCCGTGGACAGGGGGTGATTGAAGCTTTCTTT,CASTRGQGVIEAFF
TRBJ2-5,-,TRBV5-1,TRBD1,TGCGCCAGCAGCGTAGGACAGGGAAGTGAAGAGACCCAGTACTTC,CASSVGQGSEETQYF
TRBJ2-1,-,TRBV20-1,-,TGCAGTGCTAGTAACAGCGGTAGGTCCAATGAGCAGTTCTTC,CSASNSGRSNEQFF
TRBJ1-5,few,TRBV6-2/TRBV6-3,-,TGTGCCAGCAGTAACCTGGGACGTTCAAATCAGCCCCAGCATTTT,CASSNLGRSNQPQHF
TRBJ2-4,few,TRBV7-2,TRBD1,TGTGCCAGCAGCACCCGGGACAGGGGTCATTACATTCAGTACTTC,CASSTRDRGHYIQYF
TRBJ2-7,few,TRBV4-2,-,TGTGCCAGCAGCCAAGAAAATGGGAAGGGAGCCGAGCAGTACTTC,CASSQENGKGAEQYF
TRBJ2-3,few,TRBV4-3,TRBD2,TGCGCCAGCAGCCAAGAGCTAGCGGGGGTATGGGATACGCAGTATTTT,CASSQELAGVWDTQYF
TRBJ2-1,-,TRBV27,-,TGTGCCAGCAGATGGACAGAAAGTCCCTACAATGAGCAGTTCTTC,CASRWTESPYNEQFF
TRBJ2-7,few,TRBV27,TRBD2,TGTGCCAGCAGGGGACTAGGGGAGCAGTACTTC,CASRGLGEQYF